This T cell receptor beta chain was found in a study of esophageal squamous cell carcinoma under preoperative chemotherapy. As for the study in general: Both tumor-infiltrating lymphocytes and peripheral blood T cells had their TCR repertoires profiled.

TCRdb independently ran MiXCR on the PCR reads; one entry per CDR3 protein. The data hold approximately 11,000 distinct CDR3 sequences, with about 63% observed a single time. Trimming at V came to 5 bases and at J to 4 bases, leaving 12 bases not matched to a gene. This CDR3 contains 17 residues. The germline gives CDR1 SGHTA, CDR2 FQGNSA. As for time point: after preoperative PTX-NDP chemotherapy. This clonotype is labeled as medium-sized (0.01 to 0.1%). The chain couples TRBV7-2 to TRBJ2-5; 11 nucleotides match TRBD2. This sample was taken from a patient given preoperative chemotherapy. The source of this sequence is a human donor with esophageal squamous cell carcinoma. The donor label of this sample is uncertain. CDR3 sequence: CASSDVAGGLQGETQYF. The CDR3, as DNA: TGTGCCAGCAGCGACGTAGCGGGAGGGCTTCAAGGAGAGACCCAGTACTTC.